Listed below are T cell receptor beta chains from one sample, sequenced in a study of shared clonotypes between healthy human individuals. TCRdb keeps only in-frame clones here, not all; method: immunoSEQ multiplex PCR. The repertoire holds about 600,000 clones, with roughly 96% as singletons. Specimen: naive CD8+ T cells sorted from blood. Source of these receptors: a woman between 25 and 40 years old in good health. Each CDR3 is given with its conserved first and last residue. Each record gives: D gene, V gene, J gene, clone size, CDR3 protein, CDR3 DNA. A D gene is named only where the DNA matches it firmly. Rows give clone size only sometimes, using once, few, many, or a class for an expanded clone.

d_call: .; v_call: TRBV21-1; j_call: TRBJ1-3; clone_size: .; cdr3_aa: CASSIPPGTASGNTIYF; cdr3_nt: TGTGCCAGCAGCATCCCCCCCGGGACAGCGTCTGGAAACACCATATATTTT
d_call: .; v_call: TRBV6-6; j_call: TRBJ2-1; clone_size: few; cdr3_aa: CASSYLEREQFF; cdr3_nt: TGTGCCAGCAGTTACCTGGAGAGGGAGCAGTTCTTC
d_call: .; v_call: TRBV2; j_call: TRBJ2-7; clone_size: .; cdr3_aa: CASTYYGTYEQYF; cdr3_nt: TGTGCCAGCACCTACTACGGGACCTACGAGCAGTACTTC
d_call: TRBD1; v_call: TRBV7-9; j_call: TRBJ2-3; clone_size: .; cdr3_aa: CASSWGQGPGPDTQYF; cdr3_nt: TGTGCCAGCAGCTGGGGACAGGGCCCCGGTCCGGATACGCAGTATTTT
d_call: .; v_call: TRBV2; j_call: TRBJ2-3; clone_size: .; cdr3_aa: CASSALADTQYF; cdr3_nt: TGTGCCAGCAGTGCCTTGGCAGATACGCAGTATTTT
d_call: TRBD2; v_call: TRBV5-4; j_call: TRBJ2-1; clone_size: .; cdr3_aa: CASSFGGLAEYNEQFF; cdr3_nt: TGTGCCAGCAGCTTTGGTGGACTAGCGGAATACAATGAGCAGTTCTTC
d_call: .; v_call: TRBV6-1; j_call: TRBJ2-4; clone_size: .; cdr3_aa: CASNGRAIQYF; cdr3_nt: TGTGCCAGCAACGGAAGGGCCATTCAGTACTTC
d_call: TRBD2; v_call: TRBV28; j_call: TRBJ2-7; clone_size: .; cdr3_aa: CASSLSSSGYSYEQYF; cdr3_nt: TGTGCCAGCAGTTTATCTTCTAGCGGCTATTCCTACGAGCAGTACTTC
d_call: .; v_call: TRBV27; j_call: TRBJ2-7; clone_size: .; cdr3_aa: CASRQLDSSSEQYF; cdr3_nt: TGTGCCAGCAGACAATTAGATTCTTCATCCGAGCAGTACTTC
d_call: TRBD1; v_call: TRBV7-8; j_call: TRBJ2-2; clone_size: once; cdr3_aa: CASSPPTGANTGELFF; cdr3_nt: TGTGCCAGCAGCCCGCCGACAGGGGCGAACACCGGGGAGCTGTTTTTT
d_call: .; v_call: TRBV2; j_call: TRBJ1-4; clone_size: once; cdr3_aa: CASSEDGVLAEKLFF; cdr3_nt: TGTGCCAGCAGTGAAGATGGGGTTTTGGCGGAAAAACTGTTTTTT
d_call: TRBD2; v_call: TRBV9; j_call: TRBJ2-7; clone_size: .; cdr3_aa: CASSEGLAVSYEQYF; cdr3_nt: TGTGCCAGCAGCGAAGGACTAGCAGTGTCCTACGAGCAGTACTTC
d_call: .; v_call: TRBV9; j_call: TRBJ2-2; clone_size: once; cdr3_aa: CASSGIPPKNTGELFF; cdr3_nt: TGTGCCAGCAGCGGAATCCCACCCAAAAACACCGGGGAGCTGTTTTTT
d_call: .; v_call: TRBV30; j_call: TRBJ2-1; clone_size: .; cdr3_aa: CAWSVLSSNEQFF; cdr3_nt: TGTGCCTGGAGTGTACTGAGTAGCAATGAGCAGTTCTTC
d_call: .; v_call: TRBV19; j_call: TRBJ1-1; clone_size: .; cdr3_aa: CASSMGLNTEAFF; cdr3_nt: TGTGCCAGTAGTATGGGTTTGAACACTGAAGCTTTCTTT
d_call: TRBD1; v_call: TRBV10-2; j_call: TRBJ1-2; clone_size: .; cdr3_aa: CASGTGGIGGYTF; cdr3_nt: TGCGCCAGCGGTACAGGGGGCATTGGTGGCTACACCTTC
d_call: TRBD1; v_call: TRBV27; j_call: TRBJ2-1; clone_size: .; cdr3_aa: CASRRQGSDEQFF; cdr3_nt: TGTGCCAGCAGAAGACAGGGGTCGGATGAGCAGTTCTTC
d_call: .; v_call: TRBV27; j_call: TRBJ2-5; clone_size: .; cdr3_aa: CASRSTKLKEQYF; cdr3_nt: TGTGCCAGCAGGTCGACTAAATTGAAGGAGCAGTACTTC
d_call: .; v_call: TRBV7-9; j_call: TRBJ2-7; clone_size: .; cdr3_aa: CASSLSPNEQYF; cdr3_nt: TGTGCCAGCAGCTTAAGCCCAAACGAGCAGTACTTC
d_call: TRBD2; v_call: TRBV6-1; j_call: TRBJ2-7; clone_size: .; cdr3_aa: CASRAGTRDEQYF; cdr3_nt: TGTGCCAGCAGAGCCGGGACTAGGGACGAGCAGTACTTC